One and the same sample provided the 32 T cell receptor beta chains below, sequenced in a study of T cells in Graves' hyperthyroidism and ophthalmopathy. RNA transcripts gave rise to amplified TCR beta CDR3 regions. Carried out on the TCR CDR3, a first-round RT-PCR used the HTBI primer set. Each CDR3 protein is one row after TCRdb ran MiXCR on the multiplex PCR reads. The top ten clones hold around an eighth of a sample with hundreds of thousands of distinct CDR3 sequences, around 14% of them seen once. The sequenced sample consisted of blood. The receptors derive from a woman aged 18 to 35 with Graves' hyperthyroidism.

This clonotype was seen repeatedly, ten times or more. J is TRBJ1-5 and V is TRBV28; D unclear. Germline CDR1 reads MDHEN; CDR2 reads SYDVKM. The V and J ends lost 7 bases and 3 bases respectively, with 13 bases between them. The CDR3 consists of 14 residues. The CDR3 DNA is TGTGCCAGCACTGGGGTTATACCCAATCAGCCCCAGCATTTT. Translating gives CASTGVIPNQPQHF.

This clonotype was counted only a few times. At one end, the junction sequence differs from germline, possibly due to a read error. J is TRBJ2-5 and V is TRBV7-7; 7 bases are a match to TRBD1. Per germline, CDR1 SSHAT and CDR2 FNYEAQ (reference sequence). The CDR3 loop spans 15 amino acids. CDR3 sequence: CASSPGQTYQETQYF. The CDR3 coding sequence is TGTGCTAGCAGCCCGGGACAGACCTATCAAGAGACCCAGTACTTC.

The CDR3 DNA is TGTGCCACCAGTGATGGAGGGGGCCTTGGGGCCAACGTCCTGACTTTC. It yields the protein CATSDGGGLGANVLTF. The chain carries TRBV24-1 and TRBJ2-6; a possible D gene is TRBD1 (7 bases). The CDR3 has 16 residues. V was pared by 3 bases and J by 3 bases, with 11 bases between. The germline gives CDR1 KGHDR, CDR2 SFDVKD.

The CDR3 spells CSARRPGTAPYEQYF. For the CDR3, the DNA is TGCAGTGCTAGAAGGCCGGGGACAGCTCCCTACGAGCAGTACTTC. This chain uses TRBV20-1 with TRBJ2-7; 7 bases map to TRBD1. After removal of 2 bases from V and 2 bases from J, the junction contained 9 bases not matched to a gene. Germline CDR1 DFQATT, CDR2 SNEGSKA (reference sequence). There are 15 residues in the CDR3.

This clonotype occurred many times. V usage is TRBV6-1 and J usage is TRBJ2-7; TRBD1 is a possible D gene (5 bases). The germline V gene encodes CDR1 MNHNS and CDR2 SASEGT. V lost 4 bases and J lost 2, with 9 bases in between. The CDR3 extends over 13 amino acids. The CDR3 DNA reads TGTGCCAGCAGTGTTTCAGGGCCCTACGAGCAGTACTTC. As protein: CASSVSGPYEQYF.

V is TRBV10-3 and J is TRBJ2-1; tentatively, D is TRBD1 (6 bases). Germline V gene lookup returns CDR1 ENHRY and CDR2 SYGVKD. Trimming pared 2 bases from V and 6 bases from J, leaving 14 bases between. This CDR3 is 15 amino acids long. The CDR3 DNA reads TGTGCCATCAGTGAGGACAGGTCAGTCGTCAATGAGCAGTTCTTC. Translated: CAISEDRSVVNEQFF.

This clonotype was found many times. This sequence joins TRBV11-2 and TRBJ1-3, with D unclear. CDR1 and CDR2 (germline): SGHAT, FQNNGV. Trimming cost V 5 bases and J 3 bases, with 14 bases left between them. The CDR3 length is 15 residues. Here the CDR3 reads CASSPQESSGNTIYF. Here the CDR3 DNA reads TGTGCCAGCAGCCCCCAAGAGTCAAGTGGAAACACCATATATTTT.

CDR3 residues: CASRTGAGANVLTF. In DNA, the CDR3 is TGTGCCAGCAGGACAGGGGCTGGGGCCAACGTCCTGACTTTC. The genes are TRBV12-3 or TRBV12-4 and TRBJ2-6, with 8 bases that match TRBD1. The CDR3 is 14 amino acids. V gave up 6 bases and J gave up 2 bases; unmatched junction bases: 0.

J is TRBJ1-6 and V is TRBV2, with 8 positions matching TRBD1. From germline, CDR1 is SNHLY and CDR2 FYNNEI. The CDR3 spans 15 residues. V trimming: 6 bases; J trimming: 7 bases; junction bases outside the gene matches: 8. The CDR3 DNA follows: TGTGCCAGCAGGTTGGGACAGGTCTCAAATTCACCCCTCCACTTT. Translated, it gives CASRLGQVSNSPLHF.

This clonotype showed up many times. In nucleotides, the CDR3 is TGTGCCAGCAGCTTTAGACGGAGCTCTGGAAACACCATATATTTT. Translating gives CASSFRRSSGNTIYF. This chain joins TRBV7-2 and TRBJ1-3; D gene unclear. The germline V gene has CDR1 SGHTA and CDR2 FQGNSA. The CDR3 length is 15 residues. Trimming removed 3 bases from V and 0 bases from J, with 9 bases in between.

This clonotype was seen at least ten times. The chain carries TRBV20-1 and TRBJ2-1; 7 bases are shared with TRBD2. V was pared by 0 bases and J by 7 bases, with 0 bases of the junction left unmatched. Germline lookup yields CDR1 DFQATT and CDR2 SNEGSKA (reference sequence). The CDR3 contains 12 residues. The CDR3 spells CSARERENEQFF. In DNA form, the CDR3 reads TGCAGTGCTAGAGAGCGGGAGAATGAGCAGTTCTTC.

This chain uses TRBV7-3 with TRBJ2-7; no clear D. This CDR3 spans 15 amino acids. Germline V gene sequence: CDR1 SGHTA, CDR2 FQGTGA. Trimming stripped 5 bases from V and 6 bases from J, with 20 bases between. The chain's CDR3 is CASSPGAPALGEQYF. DNA for the CDR3: TGTGCCAGCAGCCCCGGAGCCCCGGCGTTGGGCGAGCAGTACTTC.

This clonotype was counted between two and nine times. The rearrangement uses TRBV19 and TRBJ1-5; D possibly corresponds to TRBD1 (6 bases). Germline assignment: CDR1 LNHDA and CDR2 SQIVND (reference sequence). This CDR3 has 13 residues. V was cut by 10 bases and J by 4 bases, with 14 bases left in between. The CDR3 region is CATLGGPNQPQHF. In DNA form, the CDR3 reads TGTGCCACACTCGGGGGGCCTAATCAGCCCCAGCATTTT.

The chain combines TRBV20-1 with TRBJ1-1; weak D call: TRBD1 (6 bases). Germline assignment: CDR1 DFQATT and CDR2 SNEGSKA (reference sequence). This CDR3 contains 12 residues. The CDR3 nucleotides read TGCAGGCCAGGAGGGGGAAGCACTGAAGCTTTCTTT. Its protein product is CRPGGGSTEAFF.

A few counts support this clonotype. The chain has TRBV6-1 and TRBJ1-2, with a weak D call TRBD1 (5 bases). Between the trimmed V and J ends, which lost 5 bases and 3 bases, there was a span of 19 bases. This CDR3 has 16 amino acids. CDR1 is MNHNS, CDR2 SASEGT, per germline. The CDR3 DNA reads TGTGCCAGCAGTAGACCGTCTGTGTCAGGGTACTATGGCTACACCTTC. Residues: CASSRPSVSGYYGYTF.

The V call is TRBV6-1, the J call TRBJ1-5; D not certain. The CDR3 length is 16 residues. The V end was cut by 5 bases, the J end by 0 bases, with 14 bases between. Germline CDR1 is MNHNS and CDR2 is SASEGT. This CDR3 is CASSYGVRDSNQPQHF. The CDR3 DNA follows: TGTGCCAGCAGTTATGGGGTCCGAGATAGCAATCAGCCCCAGCATTTT.

J is TRBJ2-2 and V is TRBV6-4; D uncertain. Germline lookup yields CDR1 MRHNA and CDR2 SNTAGT. CDR3 length: 11 amino acids. The V gene lost 6 bases and the J gene lost 7 bases, with 6 bases spanning the gap. In DNA form, the CDR3 reads TGTGCCAGCAGGGTAGACGGGGAGCTGTTTTTT. Protein product: CASRVDGELFF.

This clonotype was seen repeatedly, ten times or more. This sequence joins TRBV20-1 and TRBJ2-7, with D possibly TRBD1 on 6 matching bases. This CDR3 comprises 13 residues. Germline V gives CDR1 DFQATT, CDR2 SNEGSKA (reference sequence). V lost 0 bases and J 3 bases, leaving 9 bases between the germline ends. The CDR3 sequence: CSARDGGYYEQYF. The CDR3 coding sequence is TGCAGTGCTAGAGATGGGGGCTACTACGAGCAGTACTTC.

The CDR3 protein is CASSFGGGGSYNEQFF. The CDR3 coding sequence is TGTGCCAGCAGTTTCGGAGGGGGGGGCTCCTACAATGAGCAGTTCTTC. The V call is TRBV7-3, the J call TRBJ2-1, with D tentatively TRBD2 (7 bases). The CDR3 loop spans 16 amino acids. Germline CDR1 is SGHTA and CDR2 is FQGTGA. The V end was cut by 6 bases, the J end by 0 bases, with 15 bases between.

This clonotype was observed many times. The chain is built from TRBV11-2 and TRBJ1-1, with 7 bases lining up with TRBD1. V trimming: 3 bases; J trimming: 2 bases; junction bases outside the gene matches: 6. This CDR3 is 15 amino acids long. CDR1 and CDR2 from the germline V gene are SGHAT and FQNNGV. The CDR3 sequence is CASSFAAGGNTEAFF. The CDR3 DNA is TGTGCCAGCAGCTTTGCGGCAGGGGGAAACACTGAAGCTTTCTTT.

This clonotype was counted between two and nine times. V gene TRBV3-1 combines with J gene TRBJ1-1; D is perhaps TRBD1 (5 bases). The CDR3 spans 13 residues. The V gene lost 1 base and the J gene lost 11 bases, with 14 bases spanning the gap. Germline V gives CDR1 LGHDT, CDR2 YNNKEL (reference sequence). In DNA, the CDR3 is TGTGCCAGCAGCCAAGGGGGGAATACTGGGGCTTTCTTT. Translation gives CASSQGGNTGAFF.

The chain recombines TRBV7-2 with TRBJ2-1; 7 bases line up with TRBD2. CDR1 is SGHTA and CDR2 is FQGNSA in the germline V gene. The CDR3 is 15 amino acids. V lost 10 bases to trimming and J lost 4 bases; unmatched junction nucleotides: 13. In nucleotides, the CDR3 is TGTGCCACCCTAACCGCTAGCGGATATTACAATGAGCAGTTCTTC. Its translation: CATLTASGYYNEQFF. The whole variable domain, filled in from reference TRBV7-2 and TRBJ2-1, reads GAGVSQSPSNKVTEKGKDVELRCDPISGHTALYWYRQSLGQGLEFLIYFQGNSAPDKSGLPSDRFSAERTGGSVSTLTIQRTQQEDSAVYLCATLTASGYYNEQFFGPGTRLTVL.

The chain links TRBV19 to TRBJ2-2; tentatively, D is TRBD1 (6 bases). The V and J ends lost 7 bases and 7 bases respectively, with 19 bases between them. This CDR3 has 15 amino acids. Germline CDR1 LNHDA, CDR2 SQIVND (reference sequence). CDR3 loop: CASNLLPGAIGELFF. The CDR3 DNA reads as TGTGCCAGTAACTTACTTCCAGGGGCGATCGGGGAGCTGTTTTTT.

The chain joins TRBV7-9 to TRBJ2-5; TRBD2 is a possible D gene (5 bases). Germline lookup yields CDR1 SEHNR and CDR2 FQNEAQ (reference sequence). This CDR3 region has 15 residues. The V end lost 5 bases, the J end lost 5 bases, and 18 bases lay between the germline ends. CDR3 in amino acids: CASSPGVGEGETQYF. The CDR3 nucleotides are TGTGCCAGCAGCCCCGGAGTCGGGGAAGGGGAGACCCAGTACTTC. Filled out from reference TRBV7-9 and TRBJ2-5, the complete variable domain reads DTGVSQNPRHKITKRGQNVTFRCDPISEHNRLYWYRQTLGQGPEFLTYFQNEAQLEKSRLLSDRFSAERPKGSFSTLEIQRTEQGDSAMYLCASSPGVGEGETQYFGPGTRLLVL.

This clonotype was counted between two and nine times. This chain uses TRBV7-2 with TRBJ2-5; 7 positions match TRBD2. This CDR3 region has 15 residues. Germline V gene lookup returns CDR1 SGHTA and CDR2 FQGNSA. The ends lost 8 bases at V and 6 bases at J; junction bases unmatched: 15. CDR3 sequence: CASGYRGGQAKTQYF. CDR3 bases: TGTGCCAGCGGCTACCGCGGGGGTCAGGCAAAGACCCAGTACTTC.

This chain links TRBV20-1 with TRBJ1-5, with D unclear. The CDR3 extends over 16 amino acids. Germline assignment: CDR1 DFQATT and CDR2 SNEGSKA (reference sequence). The V gene lost 3 bases and the J gene lost 3 bases, with 18 bases spanning the gap. CDR3 sequence (DNA): TGCAGTGCTAGGGACTTTCGGGCACCCCACAATCAGCCCCAGCATTTT. Translating gives CSARDFRAPHNQPQHF.

This clonotype has at least ten counts. The gene calls are TRBV10-3 and TRBJ2-7, with D possibly matching TRBD1 (8 bases). The germline gives CDR1 ENHRY, CDR2 SYGVKD. The V end was cut by 11 bases, the J end by 2 bases, with 16 bases between. The CDR3 totals 13 residues. The CDR3 bases are TGTGCCTCCGGACAGGGAGGGACCTACGAGCAGTACTTC. This encodes CASGQGGTYEQYF.

For the CDR3, the DNA is TGTGCCAGCAGTGGAAGGGGAGAGCAGTACTTC. Its translation is CASSGRGEQYF. The V call is TRBV25-1, the J call TRBJ2-7, with D perhaps TRBD1 (5 bases). Per the germline V gene, CDR1 is MGHDK and CDR2 is SYGVNS. CDR3 length: 11 residues. V dropped 4 bases and J dropped 7 bases, with 8 bases sitting between them.

This clonotype was counted a few times. V is TRBV6-2 or TRBV6-3 and J is TRBJ1-2; D not resolved. The germline V gene has CDR1 MNHEY and CDR2 SVGEGT. V shed 7 bases and J shed 1 base, with 19 bases lying between them. The length of the CDR3 is 16 residues. CDR3 loop: CASTSNPLVGNYGYTF. In DNA form, the CDR3 reads TGTGCCAGCACCTCCAACCCTTTGGTTGGTAACTATGGCTACACCTTC.

Points on this clonotype: A read error is possible here, since a much larger clone lies one base away. This CDR3 is CAIGAQTRTDTQYF. For the CDR3, the DNA is TGTGCCATCGGTGCCCAGACTAGGACGGATACGCAGTATTTT. The chain links TRBV10-3 to TRBJ2-3; TRBD2 is a possible D gene (6 bases). This CDR3 is built from 14 residues. The germline V and J ends were trimmed by 8 bases and 6 bases, with 18 bases remaining between them. Germline V lookup: CDR1 ENHRY, CDR2 SYGVKD.

V is TRBV6-1 and J is TRBJ1-2; TRBD1 agrees at 7 bases. V lost 7 bases, J lost 7 bases, and 12 bases stayed unmatched. This CDR3 is built from 14 residues. CDR1 is MNHNS and CDR2 is SASEGT in the germline V gene. The DNA for the CDR3 is TGTGCCAGCACTCAGGAGGGGGCGCGGAGTGGCTACACCTTC. Protein: CASTQEGARSGYTF.

This clonotype has at least ten counts. The gene calls are TRBV28 and TRBJ2-7, with 9 bases fitting TRBD2. Germline CDR1 is MDHEN and CDR2 is SYDVKM. The CDR3 has 15 amino acids. V lost 5 bases, J lost 4 bases, and 9 bases stayed unmatched. CDR3 nucleotide sequence: TGTGCCAGCAGTCCCCGTGCGGGAGGGCTATACGAGCAGTACTTC. It specifies CASSPRAGGLYEQYF.